The rows below give T cell receptor beta chains drawn from one sample of a study of OX40 agonist ivuxolimab in advanced cancers. Clones were sequenced by immunoSEQ multiplex PCR, and TCRdb holds only the in-frame ones, with some missing. Of tens of thousands of clones in the sample, 65% to 80% were seen once. Material: CD4+ or CD8+ T cells sorted from blood, obtained in a trial of the OX40 agonist ivuxolimab. These receptor sequences come from an adult with an advanced solid tumor such as melanoma, head and neck, liver or kidney cancer. Each CDR3 is given with its conserved first and last residue. D genes are given only for firm matches. Clone sizes are given selectively: once, few, many, or a class where the clone is expanded.

d_call: .
j_call: TRBJ1-1
v_call: TRBV5-5
clone_size: .
cdr3_nt: TGTGCCAGCAGCCAAGTAGAGGGGAACACTGAAGCGTTCTTT
cdr3_aa: CASSQVEGNTEAFF

d_call: .
j_call: TRBJ1-5
v_call: TRBV5-6
clone_size: .
cdr3_nt: TGTGCCAGCAGCCGTAGGGGGAAGGGCAATCAGCCCCAGCATTTT
cdr3_aa: CASSRRGKGNQPQHF

d_call: TRBD2
j_call: TRBJ2-3
v_call: TRBV19
clone_size: .
cdr3_nt: TGTGCCAGTAGTATGGACCCTTTGGCGGGAGTAGCAGATACGCAGTATTTT
cdr3_aa: CASSMDPLAGVADTQYF

d_call: .
j_call: TRBJ2-7
v_call: TRBV5-1
clone_size: .
cdr3_nt: TGCGCCAGCAGCTCCCCTGGAGGGGTAGGATCCTACGAGCAGTACTTC
cdr3_aa: CASSSPGGVGSYEQYF

d_call: .
j_call: TRBJ2-3
v_call: TRBV21-1
clone_size: .
cdr3_nt: TGTGCCAGCAGCCCCCGGACAGGGCCCGGTGTAGATACGCAGTATTTT
cdr3_aa: CASSPRTGPGVDTQYF

d_call: .
j_call: TRBJ1-1
v_call: TRBV5-1
clone_size: .
cdr3_nt: TGCGCCAGCAGCTTGGGCTCGGGAGGGGCCAACACTGAAGCTTTCTTT
cdr3_aa: CASSLGSGGANTEAFF

d_call: .
j_call: TRBJ2-1
v_call: TRBV5-6
clone_size: .
cdr3_nt: TGTGCCAGCAGTTTACTAAGCGAGCAGTTCTTC
cdr3_aa: CASSLLSEQFF

d_call: .
j_call: TRBJ2-3
v_call: TRBV19
clone_size: few
cdr3_nt: TGTGCCAGTAGTGCCCCCCCGACAGATACGCAGTATTTT
cdr3_aa: CASSAPPTDTQYF

d_call: .
j_call: TRBJ2-1
v_call: TRBV7-8
clone_size: .
cdr3_nt: TGTGCCAGCAGCTCCGGACAGCCTAGGGGTGAGCAGTTCTTC
cdr3_aa: CASSSGQPRGEQFF

d_call: .
j_call: TRBJ2-1
v_call: TRBV7-9
clone_size: .
cdr3_nt: TGTGCCAGCAGCTTTGAGGGGCTGAACAATGAGCAGTTCTTC
cdr3_aa: CASSFEGLNNEQFF

d_call: TRBD1
j_call: TRBJ1-1
v_call: TRBV5-6
clone_size: few
cdr3_nt: TGTGCCAGCAGCTTACAACAGGGGGCAAAGAGGGCTGAAGCTTTCTTT
cdr3_aa: CASSLQQGAKRAEAFF

d_call: .
j_call: TRBJ1-2
v_call: TRBV15
clone_size: .
cdr3_nt: TGTGCCACCAGCGGAACAGGCGGGGCCAGCTATGGCTACACCTTC
cdr3_aa: CATSGTGGASYGYTF

d_call: .
j_call: TRBJ2-1
v_call: TRBV5-1
clone_size: .
cdr3_nt: TGCGCCAGCATACCGGATAGCTCCTACAATGAGCAGTTCTTC
cdr3_aa: CASIPDSSYNEQFF

d_call: TRBD1
j_call: TRBJ1-3
v_call: TRBV5-6
clone_size: few
cdr3_nt: TGTGCCAGCAGCTTGGGACAGGGGTTCTCTGGAAACACCATATATTTT
cdr3_aa: CASSLGQGFSGNTIYF

d_call: TRBD2
j_call: TRBJ2-7
v_call: TRBV18
clone_size: once
cdr3_nt: TGTGCCAGCTCACTACCGGGACTAGCGAACGAGCAGTACTTC
cdr3_aa: CASSLPGLANEQYF

d_call: .
j_call: TRBJ2-1
v_call: TRBV7-8
clone_size: .
cdr3_nt: TGTGCCAGCAGCTTAGGGACAGAATACAATGAGCAGTTCTTC
cdr3_aa: CASSLGTEYNEQFF

d_call: TRBD2
j_call: TRBJ2-3
v_call: TRBV7-3
clone_size: few
cdr3_nt: TGTGCCAGCAGCTTAGTTTTGCGGGGGGCGGGAGATACGCAGTATTTT
cdr3_aa: CASSLVLRGAGDTQYF

d_call: .
j_call: TRBJ2-1
v_call: TRBV7-9
clone_size: .
cdr3_nt: TGTGCCAGCAGCCCTCGCGGTGGTTTGGTGGGGAACAATGAGCAGTTCTTC
cdr3_aa: CASSPRGGLVGNNEQFF

d_call: .
j_call: TRBJ2-7
v_call: TRBV7-9
clone_size: .
cdr3_nt: TGTGCCAGTACACCCCTGGGGGGAAGCTCCTACGAGCAGTACTTC
cdr3_aa: CASTPLGGSSYEQYF

d_call: TRBD1
j_call: TRBJ2-6
v_call: TRBV7-9
clone_size: .
cdr3_nt: TGTGCCAGCAGCCTGGGACAGGGGGCCAACGTCCTGACTTTC
cdr3_aa: CASSLGQGANVLTF

d_call: .
j_call: TRBJ1-6
v_call: TRBV5-4
clone_size: .
cdr3_nt: TGTGCCAGCAGCTTGGCCGGGCAGGGGTTCTATAATTCACCCCTCCACTTT
cdr3_aa: CASSLAGQGFYNSPLHF

d_call: TRBD1
j_call: TRBJ2-7
v_call: TRBV10-2
clone_size: .
cdr3_nt: TGCGCCAGCAGTGAGGAGGGGGCAGGCTACGAGCAGTACTTC
cdr3_aa: CASSEEGAGYEQYF

d_call: .
j_call: TRBJ1-2
v_call: TRBV2
clone_size: once
cdr3_nt: TGTGCCAGCAGTGTTGGCAGGGAAAGGGGCTACACCTTC
cdr3_aa: CASSVGRERGYTF

d_call: .
j_call: TRBJ2-7
v_call: TRBV11-3
clone_size: .
cdr3_nt: TGTGCCAGCAGCGACCCGGACAGACCCTACGAGCAGTACTTC
cdr3_aa: CASSDPDRPYEQYF

d_call: TRBD1
j_call: TRBJ1-1
v_call: TRBV19
clone_size: .
cdr3_nt: TGTGCCAGTAGATCCCCGGGACAGGTGAACACTGAAGCTTTCTTT
cdr3_aa: CASRSPGQVNTEAFF

d_call: TRBD1
j_call: TRBJ2-7
v_call: TRBV20-1
clone_size: .
cdr3_nt: TGCAGTGCTAACAGGGGGCGCGAGCAGTACTTC
cdr3_aa: CSANRGREQYF

d_call: .
j_call: TRBJ2-5
v_call: TRBV25-1
clone_size: .
cdr3_nt: TGTGCCAGCTCCATGGGGGGTCCGGGGACCCAGTACTTC
cdr3_aa: CASSMGGPGTQYF

d_call: TRBD1
j_call: TRBJ1-2
v_call: TRBV5-8
clone_size: .
cdr3_nt: TGTGCCAGCAGCTTGCGCCAGGGGGAGCGGTATGGCTACACCTTC
cdr3_aa: CASSLRQGERYGYTF

d_call: TRBD1
j_call: TRBJ2-7
v_call: TRBV11-2
clone_size: .
cdr3_nt: TGTGCCAGCAGCGCCTCCGGGACAGTCGATCCGACGTGGCAGTACTTC
cdr3_aa: CASSASGTVDPTWQYF

d_call: TRBD2
j_call: TRBJ2-7
v_call: TRBV4-1
clone_size: .
cdr3_nt: TGCGCCAGTTCCCTTGCGGGGGGGAACGAGCAGTACTTC
cdr3_aa: CASSLAGGNEQYF

d_call: TRBD1
j_call: TRBJ1-2
v_call: TRBV5-8
clone_size: few
cdr3_nt: TGTGCCAGCACCCTCCGGGACAGAGCCTATGGCTACACCTTC
cdr3_aa: CASTLRDRAYGYTF

d_call: TRBD2
j_call: TRBJ2-3
v_call: TRBV27
clone_size: .
cdr3_nt: TGTGCCAGCAGTTTAGGCGGGGGAGGGCTGGAAAATACGCAGTATTTT
cdr3_aa: CASSLGGGGLENTQYF

d_call: .
j_call: TRBJ1-6
v_call: TRBV6-5
clone_size: .
cdr3_nt: TGTGCCAGCAGTCGTCCGGGGGCCTTCAATTCACCCCTCCACTTT
cdr3_aa: CASSRPGAFNSPLHF

d_call: .
j_call: TRBJ1-6
v_call: TRBV9
clone_size: .
cdr3_nt: TGTGCCAGCAGTTTTCAAGACGGTAATTCACCCCTCCACTTT
cdr3_aa: CASSFQDGNSPLHF

d_call: .
j_call: TRBJ1-1
v_call: TRBV30
clone_size: .
cdr3_nt: TGTGCCTGGAGGAGGGCGAACACTGAAGCTTTCTTT
cdr3_aa: CAWRRANTEAFF

d_call: .
j_call: TRBJ2-1
v_call: TRBV29-1
clone_size: .
cdr3_nt: TGCAGCGTGACCGAAGAAACGCCCCCCTACAATGAGCAGTTCTTC
cdr3_aa: CSVTEETPPYNEQFF

d_call: TRBD1
j_call: TRBJ1-6
v_call: TRBV6-5
clone_size: .
cdr3_nt: TGTGCCAGCGAGTTAGCCCAGGGGGTATCACCCCTCCACTTT
cdr3_aa: CASELAQGVSPLHF

d_call: TRBD2
j_call: TRBJ2-5
v_call: TRBV9
clone_size: .
cdr3_nt: TGTGCCAGCAGCACTCGCGGGGGGGGCCAAGAGACCCAGTACTTC
cdr3_aa: CASSTRGGGQETQYF

d_call: .
j_call: TRBJ1-3
v_call: TRBV30
clone_size: .
cdr3_nt: TGTGCCTGGAATTCTGGAAACACCATATATTTT
cdr3_aa: CAWNSGNTIYF

d_call: .
j_call: TRBJ2-2
v_call: TRBV28
clone_size: few
cdr3_nt: TGTGCCAGCAGTTACCAAATCAACACCGGGGAGCTGTTTTTT
cdr3_aa: CASSYQINTGELFF

d_call: .
j_call: TRBJ2-1
v_call: TRBV19
clone_size: .
cdr3_nt: TGTGCCAGCTCTGGGGTTCAGGGGTCCTACAATGAGCAGTTCTTC
cdr3_aa: CASSGVQGSYNEQFF

d_call: TRBD2
j_call: TRBJ2-1
v_call: TRBV7-3
clone_size: .
cdr3_nt: TGTGCCAGCAGCCCGACTAGCGGCCCTTACAATGAGCAGTTCTTC
cdr3_aa: CASSPTSGPYNEQFF

d_call: TRBD1
j_call: TRBJ1-2
v_call: TRBV6-6
clone_size: .
cdr3_nt: TGTGCCAGTACCGGACAGGGAGAGAGCTATGGCTACACCTTC
cdr3_aa: CASTGQGESYGYTF

d_call: .
j_call: TRBJ2-7
v_call: TRBV27
clone_size: .
cdr3_nt: TGTGCCAGCAGTTTTGGGGGGCAGGGCAACTACGAGCAGTACTTC
cdr3_aa: CASSFGGQGNYEQYF

d_call: .
j_call: TRBJ2-7
v_call: TRBV5-1
clone_size: .
cdr3_nt: TGCGCCAGCGGCCGGGACGCAGACATGGGCGAGCAGTACTTC
cdr3_aa: CASGRDADMGEQYF

d_call: .
j_call: TRBJ1-2
v_call: TRBV7-2
clone_size: .
cdr3_nt: TGTGCCAGCAGCTTCCTCGGGGGGGAGATGGGAGGCTACACCTTC
cdr3_aa: CASSFLGGEMGGYTF